This T cell receptor beta chain derives from a study of tumour-infiltrating T cells in Burkitt lymphoma. Overall study context: Survival, overall and progression-free, tracked with productive clonality.

The germline V gene has CDR1 MNHEY and CDR2 SVGAGI. CDR3 size: 14 residues. The V and J ends lost 4 bases and 2 bases respectively, with 9 bases between them. Some clones are missing from TCRdb's copy, which holds only in-frame ones; the method was immunoSEQ multiplex PCR. The sample consists of around 8,000 clones, 73% of them appearing once. V gene TRBV6-5 combines with J gene TRBJ2-1; D could derive from TRBD1 or TRBD2 (5 bases each). Source material: tumor tissue. The TCR was taken from a human donor with diffuse large B-cell lymphoma. The CDR3 DNA reads TGTGCCAGCAGTTGGGGGACCCCCTACAATGAGCAGTTCTTC. It is translated as CASSWGTPYNEQFF.